A single sample is the source of the 25 T cell receptor beta chains below, sequenced in a study of cytomegalovirus exposure and HLA in healthy donors. Researchers ran the PCR with 60 Vbeta and 13 Jbeta primers. Only in-frame clones appear in the TCRdb table, and some are missing; sequencing was by immunoSEQ multiplex PCR. This repertoire shows about 81,000 clones, 77% found once; its top ten account for 3%. Sequencing was done on a sample of PBMCs. The receptor source for this set is a man aged 50-59 years in good health and CMV-seropositive.

V gene TRBV7-8 combines with J gene TRBJ2-1, with 11 bases aligning to TRBD2. The CDR3 has 17 residues. V gave up 1 base and J gave up 6 bases; unmatched junction bases: 8. Germline CDR1 reads SGHVS; CDR2 reads FQNEAQ. The CDR3 reads CASSLVVTTSGSNEQFF. As DNA, the CDR3 is TGTGCCAGCAGCTTAGTAGTCACAACTAGCGGGAGCAATGAGCAGTTCTTC.

The V call is TRBV4-1, the J call TRBJ1-2; possible D gene TRBD1, 6 bases. Germline loops: CDR1 MGHRA, CDR2 YSYEKL. The CDR3 has 19 amino acids. V was pared by 1 base and J by 5 bases, with 26 bases between. CDR3 protein: CASSQGGGRTQRLGYGYTF. Written as DNA, the CDR3 is TGCGCCAGCAGCCAAGGAGGGGGAAGGACTCAGCGACTTGGGTATGGCTACACCTTC.

This chain connects TRBV25-1 to TRBJ2-1; the match to TRBD2 covers 10 bases. Germline CDR1 reads MGHDK; CDR2 reads SYGVNS. Trimming removed 6 bases from V and 4 bases from J; junction bases left unmatched: 9. The CDR3 runs to 16 residues. CDR3 sequence (DNA): TGTGCCAGCAGCCACACACTAGCGGGGAAGTACAATGAGCAGTTCTTC. Translating gives CASSHTLAGKYNEQFF.

This chain links TRBV19 with TRBJ2-1, with TRBD2 matching 10 bases. The V gene end was trimmed by 4 bases and the J gene end by 9 bases; junction bases not matched to a gene: 3. The germline V gene encodes CDR1 LNHDA and CDR2 SQIVND (reference sequence). This CDR3 comprises 13 residues. CDR3 sequence (DNA): TGTGCCAGTAGTAGCCTAGCGGGAGTTGAGCAGTTCTTC. It yields the protein CASSSLAGVEQFF.

The V call is TRBV18, the J call TRBJ2-3; 10 bases align to TRBD1. Germline V gives CDR1 KGHSH, CDR2 LQKENI. The length of the CDR3 is 17 residues. The V gene end was trimmed by 3 bases and the J gene end by 4 bases; junction bases not matched to a gene: 10. CDR3 sequence reads: CASSPRQGAISADTQYF. As DNA, the CDR3 is TGTGCCAGCTCACCGAGACAGGGGGCGATTTCGGCAGATACGCAGTATTTT. The full variable domain, with the rest looked up from reference TRBV18 and TRBJ2-3, is NAGVMQNPRHLVRRRGQEARLRCSPMKGHSHVYWYRQLPEEGLKFMVYLQKENIIDESGMPKERFSAEFPKEGPSILRIQQVVRGDSAAYFCASSPRQGAISADTQYFGPGTRLTVL.

This chain joins TRBV18 and TRBJ1-2; 8 nucleotides agree with TRBD1. The length of the CDR3 is 15 residues. V was pared by 7 bases and J by 8 bases, with 15 bases of the junction left unmatched. The V gene's germline CDR1 is KGHSH and CDR2 LQKENI. CDR3 sequence (DNA): TGTGCCAGCTTAGGGGGACAGGAGAAGTCCCGGGGCTACACCTTC. Amino acids: CASLGGQEKSRGYTF.

The chain employs TRBV5-5 and TRBJ1-5, with 9 bases lining up with TRBD1. V was pared by 4 bases and J by 0 bases, with 2 bases of the junction left unmatched. Germline CDR1 SGHKS, CDR2 YYEKEE (reference sequence). The CDR3 has 15 amino acids. The CDR3 is CASSGTGNSNQPQHF. The CDR3, as DNA: TGTGCCAGCAGCGGGACAGGGAATAGCAATCAGCCCCAGCATTTT.

The chain has TRBV9 and TRBJ2-7; TRBD2 matches at 10 bases. J gave up 3 bases and V 2 bases, and 5 bases lay outside the gene matches. Germline V gene data show CDR1 as SGDLS and CDR2 as YYNGEE. CDR3 length: 15 amino acids. CDR3 nucleotide sequence: TGTGCCAGCAGCGTTTCTAGCGGGAGTGGCTACGAGCAGTACTTC. Amino acid sequence: CASSVSSGSGYEQYF.

Written as DNA, the CDR3 is TGCGCCAGCAGCTTGAAACCAGCGGGAGGTTACTCCTACAATGAGCAGTTCTTC. This encodes CASSLKPAGGYSYNEQFF. The rearrangement joins TRBV5-1 to TRBJ2-1; 9 bases align to TRBD2. CDR3 length: 18 amino acids. CDR1 and CDR2 (germline): SGHRS, YFSETQ. With 1 base clipped from V and 0 bases from J, the junction kept 8 bases outside the gene matches. The full variable domain, with the rest looked up from reference TRBV5-1 and TRBJ2-1, is KAGVTQTPRYLIKTRGQQVTLSCSPISGHRSVSWYQQTPGQGLQFLFEYFSETQRNKGNFPGRFSGRQFSNSRSEMNVSTLELGDSALYLCASSLKPAGGYSYNEQFFGPGTRLTVL.

The rearrangement uses TRBV2 and TRBJ2-2, with D perhaps TRBD2 (6 bases). Trimming left V 7 bases short and J 4 bases short, with 16 bases between. The V gene's germline CDR1 is SNHLY and CDR2 FYNNEI. The CDR3 runs to 15 residues. CDR3 region: CASKTGTSGTGELFF. The CDR3, as DNA: TGTGCCAGCAAGACGGGGACTTCGGGCACCGGGGAGCTGTTTTTT.

CDR3 region: CASSELSGTNTEAFF. Here the CDR3 DNA reads TGTGCCAGCAGTGAATTGTCAGGGACTAACACTGAAGCTTTCTTT. The V and J genes are TRBV6-1 and TRBJ1-1; possibly TRBD1 for D (5 bases). Trimming removed 2 bases at V and 2 bases at J, with 12 bases between. Per germline, CDR1 MNHNS and CDR2 SASEGT. The CDR3 is made up of 15 amino acids.

This chain connects TRBV19 to TRBJ1-2; 10 bases are a match to TRBD1. The CDR3 loop spans 15 amino acids. CDR1 is LNHDA, CDR2 SQIVND, per germline (reference sequence). V shed 5 bases, J shed 3 bases, and the junction held 6 bases outside the gene matches. The CDR3, as DNA: TGTGCCAGTAGTTCTCGACAGGGGGCGGACTATGGCTACACCTTC. The encoded protein is CASSSRQGADYGYTF.

The J gene is TRBJ1-6, the V gene TRBV30, with a tentative D call TRBD1 (6 bases). Germline CDR1 is GTSNPN and CDR2 is SVGIG (reference sequence). This CDR3 is 15 amino acids long. Trimming cost V 3 bases and J 7 bases, with 16 bases left between them. Written as DNA, the CDR3 is TGTGCCTGGAGATGGGCAGGGGTTAAGAATTCACCCCTCCACTTT. This gives the protein CAWRWAGVKNSPLHF. The full variable domain, with the rest looked up from reference TRBV30 and TRBJ1-6, is SQTIHQWPATLVQPVGSPLSLECTVEGTSNPNLYWYRQAAGRGLQLLFYSVGIGQISSEVPQNLSASRPQDRQFILSSKKLLLSDSGFYLCAWRWAGVKNSPLHFGNGTRLTVT.

As concerns this clone: The junction does not match germline at one end; this may be a read error. J is TRBJ2-3 and V is TRBV11-2; 9 bases fit TRBD2. Germline-derived CDR1 and CDR2 are SGHAT and FQNNGV. The CDR3 consists of 15 residues. CDR3 bases: TGTGCCAGCAGGTTAGCGGGAGCTCTCACAGATACGCAGTATTTT. Translated: CASRLAGALTDTQYF.

This clone has only one observation. The gene calls are TRBV4-1 and TRBJ2-5, with 8 bases lining up with TRBD2. Judging by the DNA end, TRBJ2-7 fits better; the J call may be wrong. The CDR3 runs to 16 residues. Per the germline V gene, CDR1 is MGHRA and CDR2 is YSYEKL. CDR3 protein: CASSRETSGTPYEQYF. CDR3 nucleotides: TGCGCCAGCAGCCGAGAAACTAGCGGAACACCCTACGAGCAGTACTTC.

This clone has just one count. The chain carries TRBV5-1 and TRBJ2-1; the match to TRBD2 covers 11 bases. Germline CDR1 and CDR2: SGHRS and YFSETQ. The CDR3 covers 21 residues. V lost 4 bases, J lost 4 bases, and 22 bases stayed unmatched. The CDR3 loop reads CASSPTPGPGPRLAGYNEQFF. The DNA for the CDR3 is TGCGCCAGCAGCCCCACCCCCGGCCCTGGACCGAGACTAGCGGGATACAATGAGCAGTTCTTC.

The CDR3: CASSGEDTQYF. Written as DNA, the CDR3 is TGTGCCAGCAGCGGTGAAGATACGCAGTATTTT. The rearrangement links TRBV25-1 to TRBJ2-3, with D unclear. The CDR3 is 11 amino acids. V lost 6 bases and J lost 5, with 6 bases in between. Germline CDR1 MGHDK, CDR2 SYGVNS.

The rearrangement uses TRBV11-2 and TRBJ2-5, with 9 bases identical to TRBD1. V lost 4 bases, J lost 5 bases, and 8 bases stayed unmatched. CDR1 is SGHAT and CDR2 is FQNNGV in the germline V gene. CDR3 length: 15 amino acids. This chain's CDR3 is CASSSDTGGGETQYF. The CDR3 DNA reads TGTGCCAGCAGCTCAGATACAGGGGGCGGGGAGACCCAGTACTTC.

Here the CDR3 reads CASSLLPGTSGRRSDNEQFF. The CDR3 DNA follows: TGTGCCAGCAGCTTGCTTCCCGGGACTAGCGGGAGGAGGTCGGACAATGAGCAGTTCTTC. The genes are TRBV5-4 and TRBJ2-1; 15 bases align to TRBD2. This CDR3 is built from 20 residues. Trimming cost V 1 base and J 5 bases; bases outside gene matches: 13. Per germline, CDR1 SGHNT and CDR2 YYREEE (reference sequence). Complete variable domain (other parts from reference TRBV5-4 and TRBJ2-1): ETGVTQSPTHLIKTRGQQVTLRCSSQSGHNTVSWYQQALGQGPQFIFQYYREEENGRGNFPPRFSGLQFPNYSSELNVNALELDDSALYLCASSLLPGTSGRRSDNEQFFGPGTRLTVL.

The chain uses TRBV11-1 and TRBJ2-1; TRBD2 is a possible D gene (6 bases). The germline V and J ends were trimmed by 4 bases and 4 bases, with 14 bases remaining between them. Germline lookup yields CDR1 SGHAT and CDR2 FQDESV (reference sequence). The length of the CDR3 is 15 residues. The CDR3 here is CASSSRDGRYNEQFF. CDR3 DNA: TGTGCCAGCAGCTCCCGGGACGGGAGATACAATGAGCAGTTCTTC.

The rearrangement joins TRBV7-8 to TRBJ1-2; 8 nucleotides align to TRBD1. CDR3 length: 16 amino acids. CDR1 is SGHVS and CDR2 is FQNEAQ in the germline V gene. V trimming: 1 base; J trimming: 6 bases; junction bases outside the gene matches: 10. Written as DNA, the CDR3 is TGTGCCAGCAGCTTAGGGAGAAGGACAGGGAGGAATGGCTACACCTTC. This gives the protein CASSLGRRTGRNGYTF. Full variable domain (outside the CDR3, taken from reference TRBV7-8 and TRBJ1-2): GAGVSQSPRYKVAKRGQDVALRCDPISGHVSLFWYQQALGQGPEFLTYFQNEAQLDKSGLPSDRFFAERPEGSVSTLKIQRTQQEDSAVYLCASSLGRRTGRNGYTFGSGTRLTVV.

This clone was seen only a few times. V and J are TRBV25-1 and TRBJ2-5, with D possibly being TRBD2 (6 bases). V was trimmed by 0 bases and J by 2 bases, leaving 13 bases between them. The V gene's germline CDR1 is MGHDK and CDR2 SYGVNS. This CDR3 has 16 residues. This CDR3 reads CASSEYSGHRQETQYF. CDR3 nucleotides: TGTGCCAGCAGTGAATATAGCGGTCACAGGCAAGAGACCCAGTACTTC.

Notes on this clone: One end of the junction does not line up with germline, which may come from a read error. V usage is TRBV5-1 and J usage is TRBJ1-1; perhaps TRBD1 as D (5 bases). The CDR3 consists of 16 residues. Germline CDR1 is SGHRS and CDR2 is YFSETQ. The CDR3 DNA reads TGCGCCGGCAGCTTGGGGACCGGAAGGGCAGGGACTGAAGCTTTCTTT. Residues: CAGSLGTGRAGTEAFF.

This chain connects TRBV4-1 to TRBJ1-6, with 9 positions matching TRBD1. The V gene end was trimmed by 4 bases and the J gene end by 10 bases; junction bases not matched to a gene: 5. The CDR3 covers 14 residues. Germline assignment: CDR1 MGHRA and CDR2 YSYEKL. CDR3 region: CASSPGTGISPLHF. CDR3 in DNA: TGCGCCAGCAGCCCAGGGACAGGGATATCACCCCTCCACTTT.

CDR3 sequence reads: CASRTDGGPYNEQFF. The CDR3 coding sequence is TGTGCCAGCAGGACCGACGGGGGACCCTACAATGAGCAGTTCTTC. The chain uses TRBV6-1 and TRBJ2-1; TRBD2 is a possible D gene (6 bases). Germline CDR1 and CDR2: MNHNS and SASEGT. The germline V and J ends were trimmed by 6 bases and 2 bases, with 14 bases remaining between them. The CDR3 extends over 15 amino acids.